These T cell receptor beta chains were read from a single sample in a study of shared clonotypes between healthy human individuals. TCRdb keeps only in-frame clones here, not all; method: immunoSEQ multiplex PCR. The sample has 2.5 million or so clones, roughly nine tenths seen once. The sequencing input was naive CD4+ T cells sorted from blood. Source of these receptors: a man between 18 and 29 years old in good health. CDR3s include the opening cysteine and the closing phenylalanine or tryptophan. D genes are given only for firm matches. Size tells how often a clone was seen (once, few, many) or the class of an expanded clone, and some rows leave it out.

D gene	V gene	clone size	J gene	CDR3 protein	CDR3 DNA
-	TRBV11-2	-	TRBJ2-2	CASSLVTGKWGTGELFF	TGTGCCAGCAGCTTAGTCACGGGGAAATGGGGCACCGGGGAGCTGTTTTTT
TRBD1	TRBV18	-	TRBJ1-2	CASSPIWTGTGSNYGYTF	TGTGCCAGCTCACCAATATGGACCGGGACAGGTTCAAACTATGGCTACACCTTC
-	TRBV7-8	few	TRBJ1-5	CASSLDWQGPNQPQHF	TGTGCCAGCAGCTTAGACTGGCAGGGACCCAATCAGCCCCAGCATTTT
-	TRBV27	once	TRBJ1-2	CASSPNPQLYGYTF	TGTGCCAGCAGCCCCAACCCCCAGTTATATGGCTACACCTTC
-	TRBV19	-	TRBJ2-3	CASSIDILGSTDTQYF	TGTGCCAGTAGTATAGATATACTAGGTAGCACAGATACGCAGTATTTT
-	TRBV5-1	-	TRBJ1-1	CASSRDIMNTEAFF	TGCGCCAGCAGCCGGGACATAATGAACACTGAAGCTTTCTTT
-	TRBV11-3	-	TRBJ2-7	CASSLGGGGSSYEQYF	TGTGCCAGCAGCTTAGGGGGCGGTGGGAGCTCCTACGAGCAGTACTTC
TRBD1	TRBV6-6	-	TRBJ1-5	CASSYPGGGNQPQHF	TGTGCCAGCAGTTACCCAGGGGGCGGCAATCAGCCCCAGCATTTT
-	TRBV27	once	TRBJ1-4	CASAGTPGEKLFF	TGTGCCAGTGCCGGGACTCCGGGGGAAAAACTGTTTTTT
-	TRBV2	-	TRBJ1-4	CASTYQQGIAEKLFF	TGTGCCAGCACCTACCAACAGGGAATTGCTGAAAAACTGTTTTTT
-	TRBV20-1	-	TRBJ2-7	CRTDPEQYF	TGCAGAACAGACCCCGAGCAGTACTTC
-	TRBV6-5	-	TRBJ2-5	CASSRLETQYF	TGTGCCAGCAGTCGCTTAGAGACCCAGTACTTC
-	TRBV7-2	once	TRBJ1-4	CASSLQGSKEKLFF	TGTGCCAGCAGCTTACAGGGTTCCAAGGAAAAACTGTTTTTT
-	TRBV21-1	-	TRBJ2-7	CASSKASGGTPTYEQYF	TGTGCCAGCAGCAAGGCTAGCGGGGGGACTCCAACCTACGAGCAGTACTTC
TRBD1	TRBV7-3	-	TRBJ2-7	CASSSGQGKANEQYF	TGTGCCAGCAGCTCGGGACAGGGGAAGGCTAACGAGCAGTACTTC
TRBD2	TRBV7-2	-	TRBJ2-3	CASSLGVAGLTDTQYF	TGTGCCAGCAGCTTAGGGGTAGCGGGACTCACAGATACGCAGTATTTT
TRBD2	TRBV7-6	-	TRBJ2-7	CASSLDASGSYEQYF	TGTGCCAGCAGCTTAGACGCTAGCGGCTCCTACGAGCAGTACTTC
-	TRBV6-5	-	TRBJ1-1	CASSQGPAEAFF	TGTGCCAGCAGCCAAGGTCCCGCCGAAGCTTTCTTT
-	TRBV5-1	-	TRBJ2-7	CASSLGAVDEQYF	TGCGCCAGCAGCTTGGGGGCCGTGGACGAGCAGTACTTC
-	TRBV19	-	TRBJ2-7	CASSIGQTAPYEQYF	TGTGCCAGTAGTATAGGGCAGACTGCCCCCTACGAGCAGTACTTC
-	TRBV7-9	-	TRBJ2-4	CASSFSQAVAKNIQYF	TGTGCCAGCAGCTTTTCACAGGCTGTAGCCAAAAACATTCAGTACTTC
-	TRBV25-1	-	TRBJ2-3	CASSAQGTLGTDTQYF	TGTGCCAGCAGTGCCCAAGGGACTTTAGGCACAGATACGCAGTATTTT
TRBD2	TRBV5-6	-	TRBJ2-7	CASSLRSSGRVSYEQYF	TGTGCCAGCAGCTTGCGCTCTAGCGGGAGGGTCTCCTACGAGCAGTACTTC
-	TRBV25-1	-	TRBJ2-1	CASSVSGEQFF	TGTGCCAGCAGCGTTAGTGGAGAGCAGTTCTTC
-	TRBV30	-	TRBJ1-2	CAWNLEGRYGYTF	TGTGCCTGGAATCTCGAGGGGCGGTATGGCTACACCTTC
TRBD1	TRBV5-6	-	TRBJ2-5	CASSLRRNRGFGETQYF	TGTGCCAGCAGCTTGAGGCGGAACAGGGGGTTCGGAGAGACCCAGTACTTC
-	TRBV4-1	few	TRBJ1-1	CASSQMTVNTEAFF	TGCGCCAGCAGCCAAATGACAGTGAACACTGAAGCTTTCTTT
TRBD2	TRBV7-8	-	TRBJ2-7	CASSLDRWTSGDYEQYF	TGTGCCAGCAGCTTAGACCGTTGGACTAGCGGAGACTACGAGCAGTACTTC
-	TRBV7-2	-	TRBJ2-1	CASSLDDDNEQFF	TGTGCCAGCAGCTTAGATGATGACAATGAGCAGTTCTTC
-	TRBV6-4	-	TRBJ2-7	CATFDRGGAEQYF	TGTGCCACCTTTGATCGGGGTGGGGCCGAGCAGTACTTC
-	TRBV5-1	-	TRBJ2-3	CASSGADTQYF	TGCGCCAGCAGCGGGGCGGATACGCAGTATTTT
-	TRBV15	-	TRBJ1-3	CATSRDRGGNTIYF	TGTGCCACCAGCAGAGATCGGGGTGGAAACACCATATATTTT
-	TRBV30	-	TRBJ2-2	CAWSAGFNTGELFF	TGTGCCTGGAGTGCAGGGTTCAACACCGGGGAGCTGTTTTTT
TRBD1	TRBV30	-	TRBJ2-3	CAWSVQGAQTDTQYF	TGTGCCTGGAGTGTACAGGGGGCGCAGACAGATACGCAGTATTTT
-	TRBV18	-	TRBJ1-1	CASSQGERVMNTEAFF	TGTGCCAGCTCTCAAGGGGAACGGGTGATGAACACTGAAGCTTTCTTT
TRBD1	TRBV6-5	once	TRBJ2-7	CASSYFSGQATYEQYF	TGTGCCAGCAGTTACTTCTCGGGACAGGCTACCTACGAGCAGTACTTC
TRBD1	TRBV2	-	TRBJ1-3	CASSWTGGSGNTIYF	TGTGCCAGCAGTTGGACAGGGGGCTCTGGAAACACCATATATTTT
-	TRBV25-1	-	TRBJ1-1	CASSESRGEAFF	TGTGCCAGCAGTGAATCCCGGGGTGAAGCTTTCTTT
TRBD1	TRBV5-1	once	TRBJ2-5	CASSPALGGRKTQYF	TGCGCCAGCAGCCCAGCACTAGGGGGCAGGAAGACCCAGTACTTC
TRBD2	TRBV5-8	once	TRBJ2-2	CASSVGTSAHTGELFF	TGTGCCAGCAGCGTGGGGACTAGCGCCCACACCGGGGAGCTGTTTTTT
TRBD1	TRBV27	-	TRBJ2-1	CASSRDRDSSYNEQFF	TGTGCCAGCAGCCGGGACAGGGATAGCTCCTACAATGAGCAGTTCTTC
TRBD2	TRBV5-6	-	TRBJ2-7	CASSPWSLAGEQYF	TGTGCCAGCAGCCCTTGGAGTCTAGCGGGAGAACAGTACTTC
TRBD1	TRBV18	-	TRBJ1-6	CASSPGTGSLSPLHF	TGTGCCAGCTCACCCGGGACAGGTTCCTTGTCACCCCTCCACTTT
-	TRBV9	-	TRBJ1-4	CASSPATFNEKLFF	TGTGCCAGCAGCCCCGCCACCTTTAATGAAAAACTGTTTTTT